A single sample gave rise to the 21 T cell receptor beta chains below, sequenced in a study of blood T cell repertoires in COVID-19. Assay: immunoSEQ multiplex PCR; the TCRdb copy retains only in-frame clones and omits some. The sample consists of over 70,000 clones, about three quarters of them appearing once. Source material: peripheral blood. The receptors shown here come from a human donor in a cohort sampled during active COVID-19.

This clone was detected only a few times. The chain uses TRBV19 and TRBJ2-1; 11 positions agree with TRBD2. The CDR3 has 15 residues. J gave up 10 bases and V 8 bases, and 13 bases lay outside the gene matches. Germline CDR1 LNHDA, CDR2 SQIVND (reference sequence). The CDR3 nucleotides are TGTGCCAGTGGCAAAACTAGCGGGAGCCTTCGGGAGCAGTTCTTC. Translation: CASGKTSGSLREQFF.

The V gene is TRBV4-1, the J gene TRBJ2-3, with TRBD2 identical over 9 bases. The CDR3 consists of 18 residues. Per germline, CDR1 MGHRA and CDR2 YSYEKL. With 5 bases clipped from V and 4 bases from J, the junction kept 16 bases outside the gene matches. The CDR3 is CASSWRPGTSSQSDTQYF. The CDR3 DNA sequence: TGCGCCAGCAGCTGGAGACCCGGGACTAGCAGTCAGTCAGATACGCAGTATTTT.

The CDR3 loop is CASSGGTDLDTQYF. The DNA for the CDR3 is TGTGCCAGCAGCGGCGGGACAGACTTAGATACGCAGTATTTT. V and J are TRBV7-2 and TRBJ2-3; perhaps TRBD1 as D (7 bases). Trimming shortened V by 5 bases and J by 5 bases, and 14 bases separated the two germline ends. The length of the CDR3 is 14 residues. The V gene's germline CDR1 is SGHTA and CDR2 FQGNSA.

This clone was seen once. The V and J genes are TRBV5-6 and TRBJ2-1; D is unresolved. The length of the CDR3 is 11 residues. V lost 4 bases, J lost 5 bases, and 4 bases lay in between. Looked up from germline, CDR1 is SGHDT and CDR2 is YYEEEE. CDR3 in DNA: TGTGCCAGCAGCGTCGACAATGAGCAGTTCTTC. It encodes CASSVDNEQFF.

The chain links TRBV7-2 to TRBJ2-5; 11 positions match TRBD2. The CDR3 runs to 15 residues. Losses at the gene ends were 5 bases for V and 5 bases for J; bases not matched to a gene: 7. CDR1 and CDR2 from the germline V gene are SGHTA and FQGNSA. The CDR3 is CASSASSGRRETQYF. The CDR3 coding sequence is TGTGCCAGCAGCGCATCTAGCGGGAGGAGGGAGACCCAGTACTTC.

The rearrangement links TRBV19 to TRBJ2-7; the D gene is possibly TRBD2 (6 bases). The germline CDR1 and CDR2 sequences are LNHDA and SQIVND (reference sequence). V was clipped by 5 bases and J by 2 bases, with 19 bases between them. The CDR3 sequence is 16 residues long. CDR3 region: CASSGRRANNPYEQYF. The CDR3 region has the DNA TGTGCCAGTAGTGGACGGAGGGCCAATAACCCCTACGAGCAGTACTTC.

The chain joins TRBV5-4 to TRBJ1-6; 9 nucleotides align to TRBD1. The CDR3 has 15 residues. Germline V gene data show CDR1 as SGHNT and CDR2 as YYREEE (reference sequence). V gave up 4 bases and J gave up 7 bases; unmatched junction bases: 6. The CDR3 coding sequence is TGTGCCAGCAGCCTAGACGGGACAGGGAATTCACCCCTCCACTTT. Translation gives CASSLDGTGNSPLHF.

The gene calls are TRBV15 and TRBJ2-7; 13 nucleotides match TRBD2. Trimming cost V 4 bases and J 0 bases; bases outside gene matches: 9. Germline CDR1 is LNHNV and CDR2 is YYDKDF (reference sequence). The CDR3 extends over 18 amino acids. DNA of the CDR3: TGTGCCACCAGCACAATGACTAGCGGGAGGACTAGCTCCTACGAGCAGTACTTC. Residues: CATSTMTSGRTSSYEQYF.

V is TRBV5-1 and J is TRBJ1-1; D not certain. CDR1 is SGHRS and CDR2 is YFSETQ in the germline V gene. There are 15 residues in the CDR3. Trimming cost V 4 bases and J 5 bases, with 18 bases left between them. The CDR3 protein is CASSPQQAAGTEAFF. The CDR3, as DNA: TGCGCCAGCAGCCCCCAGCAGGCCGCCGGTACTGAAGCTTTCTTT.

The J gene is TRBJ1-6, the V gene TRBV7-9; D uncertain. CDR3 size: 14 residues. V was pared by 7 bases and J by 2 bases, with 9 bases between. Looked up from germline, CDR1 is SEHNR and CDR2 is FQNEAQ (reference sequence). CDR3 nucleotide sequence: TGTGCCAGCACGGGAGGAGCCTATAATTCACCCCTCCACTTT. It translates to CASTGGAYNSPLHF.

J is TRBJ2-5 and V is TRBV10-1; TRBD2 might be the D (6 bases). The CDR3 spans 11 residues. The germline V and J ends were trimmed by 9 bases and 3 bases, with 8 bases remaining between them. CDR1 is WNHNN and CDR2 is SYGVQD in the germline V gene (reference sequence). The CDR3 reads CASPGEETQYF. CDR3 DNA sequence: TGCGCCAGTCCGGGGGAAGAGACCCAGTACTTC.

This chain links TRBV11-2 with TRBJ2-1; tentative D call: TRBD2 (6 bases). From germline, CDR1 is SGHAT and CDR2 FQNNGV. CDR3 length: 15 amino acids. V lost 1 base and J 4 bases, leaving 11 bases between the germline ends. DNA of the CDR3: TGTGCCAGCAGCTTAGCGGCAGGGAGGTACAATGAGCAGTTCTTC. Protein: CASSLAAGRYNEQFF.

This clone was seen only once. The chain is built from TRBV24-1 and TRBJ2-1; the match to TRBD1 covers 7 bases. Germline CDR1 KGHDR, CDR2 SFDVKD. CDR3 size: 17 residues. The V and J ends lost 4 bases and 7 bases, in that order; junction bases with no gene match: 15. The CDR3 sequence is CATSDPRQGSELNEQFF. The CDR3 DNA reads as TGTGCCACCAGTGACCCTCGACAGGGCTCTGAGTTAAATGAGCAGTTCTTC.

The chain combines TRBV13 with TRBJ1-1; D possibly corresponds to TRBD1 (6 bases). The CDR3 runs 15 residues. CDR1 PRHDT and CDR2 FYEKMQ come from the germline V gene (reference sequence). V lost 5 bases, J lost 3 bases, and 16 bases lay in between. As DNA, the CDR3 is TGTGCCAGCAGCCATCCGGACAGCTTCCACACTGAAGCTTTCTTT. This gives the protein CASSHPDSFHTEAFF.

The chain joins TRBV19 to TRBJ2-1; 9 bases line up with TRBD2. The CDR3 contains 15 residues. V shed 6 bases and J 7 bases; nucleotides not matched to a gene: 10. Germline values: CDR1 LNHDA, CDR2 SQIVND (reference sequence). The CDR3 spells CASSSIAGAWNEQFF. In nucleotides, the CDR3 is TGTGCCAGTAGCTCGATAGCGGGAGCTTGGAATGAGCAGTTCTTC.

As to this clone: The junction and the germline gene differ at one end; a read error may be behind it. Other DNA sequences of this sample code for an identical CDR3. The chain has TRBV9 and TRBJ2-1, with D perhaps matching TRBD1 (6 bases). The CDR3 loop spans 14 amino acids. Germline V gene data show CDR1 as SGDLS and CDR2 as YYNGEE. The CDR3 reads CASSVVWGRGEQFF. The CDR3 region has the DNA TGCGCCAGCAGCGTAGTGTGGGGCAGGGGTGAGCAGTTCTTC.

This rearrangement joins TRBV5-6 to TRBJ1-4; a possible D gene is TRBD1 (6 bases). The CDR3 sequence is 15 residues long. Germline-derived CDR1 and CDR2 are SGHDT and YYEEEE. The V end was cut by 4 bases, the J end by 8 bases, with 18 bases between. CDR3 sequence reads: CASSRAPGVGEKLFF. The CDR3 DNA is TGTGCCAGCAGCAGAGCCCCAGGGGTGGGGGAAAAACTGTTTTTT.

This clone was detected ten times or more. The V gene is TRBV6-5, the J gene TRBJ2-1; TRBD2 agrees at 7 bases. The CDR3 totals 15 residues. Per germline, CDR1 MNHEY and CDR2 SVGAGI. Trimming cost V 6 bases and J 4 bases; bases outside gene matches: 9. CDR3 DNA: TGTGCCAGCAGCGAGTGGCTAGCGGAATACAATGAGCAGTTCTTC. This gives the protein CASSEWLAEYNEQFF.

This clone is a singleton in its sample. The chain combines TRBV18 with TRBJ2-7, with 9 positions matching TRBD1. CDR1 and CDR2 (germline): KGHSH, LQKENI. This CDR3 comprises 15 residues. V was pared by 4 bases and J by 0 bases, with 4 bases of the junction left unmatched. The CDR3: CASSLDRGYSYEQYF. CDR3 coding DNA: TGTGCCAGCTCACTGGACAGGGGATACTCCTACGAGCAGTACTTC.

V is TRBV4-3 and J is TRBJ2-3, with 7 bases that match TRBD2. The CDR3 consists of 15 residues. The V segment lost 4 bases and the J segment 7 bases; nucleotides outside the gene matches: 11. Looked up from germline, CDR1 is LGHNA and CDR2 is YSLEER. CDR3 DNA: TGCGCCAGCAGCCTCCCGGGGCGGGAGTTAAATACGCAGTATTTT. Translating it yields CASSLPGRELNTQYF.

This CDR3 is CASSDNRFGSGNTIYF. As DNA, the CDR3 is TGTGCCAGCAGCGATAACAGGTTTGGGTCTGGAAACACCATATATTTT. The chain uses TRBV7-2 and TRBJ1-3; weak D call: TRBD1 (5 bases). Germline lookup yields CDR1 SGHTA and CDR2 FQGNSA. Trimming stripped 5 bases from V and 1 base from J, with 15 bases between. This CDR3 has 16 amino acids.